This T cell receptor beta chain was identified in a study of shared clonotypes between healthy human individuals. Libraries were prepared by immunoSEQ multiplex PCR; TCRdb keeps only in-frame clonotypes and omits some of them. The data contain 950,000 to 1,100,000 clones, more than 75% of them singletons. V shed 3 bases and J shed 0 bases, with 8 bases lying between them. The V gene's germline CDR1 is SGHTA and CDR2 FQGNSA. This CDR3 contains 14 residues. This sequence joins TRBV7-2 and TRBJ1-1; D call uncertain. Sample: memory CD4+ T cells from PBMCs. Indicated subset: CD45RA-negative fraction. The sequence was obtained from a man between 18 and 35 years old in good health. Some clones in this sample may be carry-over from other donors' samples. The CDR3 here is CASSLSVMNTEAFF. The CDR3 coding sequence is TGTGCCAGCAGCTTGTCTGTGATGAACACTGAAGCTTTCTTT.